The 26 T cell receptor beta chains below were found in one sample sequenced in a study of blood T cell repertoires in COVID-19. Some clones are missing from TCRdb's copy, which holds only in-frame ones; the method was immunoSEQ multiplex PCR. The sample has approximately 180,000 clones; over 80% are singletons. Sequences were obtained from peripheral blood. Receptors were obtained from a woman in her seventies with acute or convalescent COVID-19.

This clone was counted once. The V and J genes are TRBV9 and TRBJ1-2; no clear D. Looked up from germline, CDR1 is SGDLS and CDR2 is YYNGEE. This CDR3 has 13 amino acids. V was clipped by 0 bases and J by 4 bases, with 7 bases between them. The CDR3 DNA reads TGTGCCAGCAGCGTAGATGTATCCTATGGCTACACCTTC. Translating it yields CASSVDVSYGYTF.

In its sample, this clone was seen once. The CDR3 bases are TGTGCCAGCAGCCCCGGGGGTCTTGGCTACACCTTC. It codes for CASSPGGLGYTF. The V gene is TRBV7-9, the J gene TRBJ1-2; a possible D gene is TRBD1 (5 bases). In germline, CDR1 is SEHNR, CDR2 FQNEAQ (reference sequence). Trimming took 5 bases from V and 7 from J, leaving 11 bases between them. The CDR3 runs 12 residues.

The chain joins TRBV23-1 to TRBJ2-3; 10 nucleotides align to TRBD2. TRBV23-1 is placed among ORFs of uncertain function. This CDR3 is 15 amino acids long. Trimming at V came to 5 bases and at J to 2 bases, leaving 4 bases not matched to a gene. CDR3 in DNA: TGCGCCAGCAGTAGCGGGGGGGGCTACACAGATACGCAGTATTTT. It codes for CASSSGGGYTDTQYF.

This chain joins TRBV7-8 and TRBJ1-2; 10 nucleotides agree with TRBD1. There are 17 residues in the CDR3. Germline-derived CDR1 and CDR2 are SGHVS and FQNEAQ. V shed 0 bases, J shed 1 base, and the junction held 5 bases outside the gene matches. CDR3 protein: CASSLALRDRGNYGYTF. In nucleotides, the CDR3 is TGTGCCAGCAGCTTAGCTCTCCGGGACAGGGGTAACTATGGCTACACCTTC. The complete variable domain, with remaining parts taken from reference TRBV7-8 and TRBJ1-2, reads GAGVSQSPRYKVAKRGQDVALRCDPISGHVSLFWYQQALGQGPEFLTYFQNEAQLDKSGLPSDRFFAERPEGSVSTLKIQRTQQEDSAVYLCASSLALRDRGNYGYTFGSGTRLTVV.

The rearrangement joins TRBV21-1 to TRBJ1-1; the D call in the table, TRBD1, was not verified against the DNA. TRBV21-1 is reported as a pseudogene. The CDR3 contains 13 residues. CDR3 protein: CASSKGGLTEAFF. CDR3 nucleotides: TGTGCCAGCAGCAAAGGTGGGCTCACTGAAGCTTTCTTT.

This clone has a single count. Here the CDR3 reads CAWSRQEDTQYF. The CDR3 DNA follows: TGTGCCTGGAGTAGGCAGGAAGATACGCAGTATTTT. The rearrangement joins TRBV30 to TRBJ2-3, with D uncertain. Trimming pared 2 bases from V and 5 bases from J, leaving 8 bases between. Germline V gene data show CDR1 as GTSNPN and CDR2 as SVGIG (reference sequence). This CDR3 has 12 residues.

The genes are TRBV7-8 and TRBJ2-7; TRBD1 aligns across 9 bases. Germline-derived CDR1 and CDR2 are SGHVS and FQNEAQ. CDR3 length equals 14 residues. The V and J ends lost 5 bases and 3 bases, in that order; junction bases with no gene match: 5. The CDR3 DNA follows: TGTGCCAGCAGCCTCCGGACAGGGGTCTACGAGCAGTACTTC. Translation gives CASSLRTGVYEQYF.

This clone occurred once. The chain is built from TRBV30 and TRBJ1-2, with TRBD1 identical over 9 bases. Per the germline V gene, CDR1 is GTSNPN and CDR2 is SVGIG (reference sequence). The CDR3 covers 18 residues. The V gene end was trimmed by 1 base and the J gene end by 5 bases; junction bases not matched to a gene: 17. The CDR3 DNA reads TGTGCCTGGAGTGACCGGGACAGGGAATACGGAGGTGGTTATGGCTACACCTTC. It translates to CAWSDRDREYGGGYGYTF.

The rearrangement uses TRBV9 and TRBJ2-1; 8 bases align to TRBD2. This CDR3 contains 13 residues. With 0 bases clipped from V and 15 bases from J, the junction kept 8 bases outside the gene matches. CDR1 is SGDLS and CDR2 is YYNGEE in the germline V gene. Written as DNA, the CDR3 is TGTGCCAGCAGCGTAGCTGTGACTAGCGATCTGTTCTTC. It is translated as CASSVAVTSDLFF.

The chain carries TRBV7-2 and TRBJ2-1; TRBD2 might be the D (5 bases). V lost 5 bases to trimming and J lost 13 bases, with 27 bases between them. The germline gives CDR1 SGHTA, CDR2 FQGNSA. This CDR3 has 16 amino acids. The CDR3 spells CASSPAVRVALGFQFF. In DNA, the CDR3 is TGTGCCAGCAGCCCCGCCGTGCGGGTGGCTCTCGGGTTCCAGTTCTTC.

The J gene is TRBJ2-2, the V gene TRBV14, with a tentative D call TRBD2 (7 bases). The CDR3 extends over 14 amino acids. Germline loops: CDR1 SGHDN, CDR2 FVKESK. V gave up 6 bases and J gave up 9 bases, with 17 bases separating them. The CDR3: CASSSGGQARELFF. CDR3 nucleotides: TGTGCCAGCAGTTCCGGGGGGCAGGCGAGGGAGCTGTTTTTT.

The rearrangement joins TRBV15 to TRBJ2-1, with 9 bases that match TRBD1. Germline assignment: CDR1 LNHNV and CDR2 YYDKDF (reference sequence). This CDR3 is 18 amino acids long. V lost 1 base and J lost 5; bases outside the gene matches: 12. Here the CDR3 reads CATSRAFDGTGLDNEQFF. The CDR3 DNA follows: TGTGCCACCAGCAGAGCGTTTGACGGGACAGGGTTGGACAATGAGCAGTTCTTC.

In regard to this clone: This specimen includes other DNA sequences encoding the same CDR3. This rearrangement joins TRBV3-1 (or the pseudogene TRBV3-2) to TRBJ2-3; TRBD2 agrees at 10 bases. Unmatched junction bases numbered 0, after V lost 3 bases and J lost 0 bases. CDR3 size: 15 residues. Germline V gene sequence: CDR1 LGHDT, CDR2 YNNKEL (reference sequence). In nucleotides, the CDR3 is TGTGCCAGCAGCCAGACTAGCGGGAGCACAGATACGCAGTATTTT. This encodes CASSQTSGSTDTQYF.

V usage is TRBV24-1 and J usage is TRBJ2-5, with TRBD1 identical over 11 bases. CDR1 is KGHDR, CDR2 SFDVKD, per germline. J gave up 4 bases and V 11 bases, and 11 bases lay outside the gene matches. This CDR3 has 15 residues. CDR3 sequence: CAKFAGTGGRETQYF. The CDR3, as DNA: TGTGCCAAGTTCGCCGGGACAGGGGGGAGAGAGACCCAGTACTTC.

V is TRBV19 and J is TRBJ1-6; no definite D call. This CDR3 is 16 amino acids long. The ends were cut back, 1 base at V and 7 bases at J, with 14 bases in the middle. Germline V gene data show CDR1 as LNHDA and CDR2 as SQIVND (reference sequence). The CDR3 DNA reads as TGTGCCAGTAGTATAGGAGCACCACCCCTGAATTCACCCCTCCACTTT. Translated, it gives CASSIGAPPLNSPLHF.

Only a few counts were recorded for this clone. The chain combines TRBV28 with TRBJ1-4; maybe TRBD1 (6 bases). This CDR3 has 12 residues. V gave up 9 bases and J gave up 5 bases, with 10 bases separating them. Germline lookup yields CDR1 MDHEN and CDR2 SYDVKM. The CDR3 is CASYRANEKLFF. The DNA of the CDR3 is TGTGCCAGTTACAGGGCGAATGAAAAACTGTTTTTT. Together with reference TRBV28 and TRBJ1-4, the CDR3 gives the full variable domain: DVKVTQSSRYLVKRTGEKVFLECVQDMDHENMFWYRQDPGLGLRLIYFSYDVKMKEKGDIPEGYSVSREKKERFSLILESASTNQTSMYLCASYRANEKLFFGSGTQLSVL.

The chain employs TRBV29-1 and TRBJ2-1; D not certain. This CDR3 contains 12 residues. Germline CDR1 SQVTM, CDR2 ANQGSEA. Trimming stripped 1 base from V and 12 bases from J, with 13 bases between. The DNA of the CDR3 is TGCAGCGTTGAAGTACAATTCGGCGGGCAGTTCTTC. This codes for CSVEVQFGGQFF.

This chain's CDR3 is CASSPSGSRNYGYTF. The CDR3 region has the DNA TGTGCCAGCTCACCATCAGGCTCCAGGAACTATGGCTACACCTTC. The chain joins TRBV18 to TRBJ1-2, with D unclear. V gave up 2 bases and J gave up 2 bases, with 12 bases separating them. The CDR3 totals 15 residues. Looked up from germline, CDR1 is KGHSH and CDR2 is LQKENI.

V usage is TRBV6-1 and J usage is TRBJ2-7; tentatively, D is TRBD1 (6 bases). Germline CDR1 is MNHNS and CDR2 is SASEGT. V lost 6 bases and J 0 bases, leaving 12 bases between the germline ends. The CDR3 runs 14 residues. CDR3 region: CASRNQGTSYEQYF. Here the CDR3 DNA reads TGTGCCAGCAGAAATCAGGGGACCTCCTACGAGCAGTACTTC.

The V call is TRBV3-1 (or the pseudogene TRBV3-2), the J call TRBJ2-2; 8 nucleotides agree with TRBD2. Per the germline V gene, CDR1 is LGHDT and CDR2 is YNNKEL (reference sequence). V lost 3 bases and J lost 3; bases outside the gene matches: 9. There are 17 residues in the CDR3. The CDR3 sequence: CASSHRVHGRDTGELFF. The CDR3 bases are TGTGCCAGCAGCCACAGGGTCCACGGGAGGGACACCGGGGAGCTGTTTTTT.

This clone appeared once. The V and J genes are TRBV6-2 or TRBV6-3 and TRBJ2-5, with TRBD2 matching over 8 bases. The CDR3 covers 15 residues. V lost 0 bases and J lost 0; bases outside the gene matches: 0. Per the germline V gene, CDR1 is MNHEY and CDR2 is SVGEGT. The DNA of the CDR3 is TGTGCCAGCAGTTACTCGACTAGCGACCAAGAGACCCAGTACTTC. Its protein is CASSYSTSDQETQYF.

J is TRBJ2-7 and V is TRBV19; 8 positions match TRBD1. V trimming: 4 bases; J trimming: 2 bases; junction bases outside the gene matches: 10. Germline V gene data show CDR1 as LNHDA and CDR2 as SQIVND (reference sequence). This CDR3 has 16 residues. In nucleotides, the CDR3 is TGTGCCAGTAGTACGACCGGGACAGGCGACCCCTACGAGCAGTACTTC. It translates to CASSTTGTGDPYEQYF.

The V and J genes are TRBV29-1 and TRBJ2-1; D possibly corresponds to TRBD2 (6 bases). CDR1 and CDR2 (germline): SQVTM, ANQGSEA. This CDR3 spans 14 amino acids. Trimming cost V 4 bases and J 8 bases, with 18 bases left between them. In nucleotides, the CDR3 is TGCAGCGTTGGAGGTGGCGCTAGCGCCGATGAGCAGTTCTTC. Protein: CSVGGGASADEQFF.

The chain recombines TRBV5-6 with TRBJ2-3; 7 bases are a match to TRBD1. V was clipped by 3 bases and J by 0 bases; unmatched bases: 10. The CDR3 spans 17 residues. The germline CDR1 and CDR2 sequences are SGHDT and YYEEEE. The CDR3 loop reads CASSSPGQRGSTDTQYF. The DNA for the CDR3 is TGTGCCAGCAGCTCTCCGGGACAGAGAGGTAGCACAGATACGCAGTATTTT. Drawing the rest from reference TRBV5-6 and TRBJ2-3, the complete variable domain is DAGVTQSPTHLIKTRGQQVTLRCSPKSGHDTVSWYQQALGQGPQFIFQYYEEEERQRGNFPDRFSGHQFPNYSSELNVNALLLGDSALYLCASSSPGQRGSTDTQYFGPGTRLTVL.

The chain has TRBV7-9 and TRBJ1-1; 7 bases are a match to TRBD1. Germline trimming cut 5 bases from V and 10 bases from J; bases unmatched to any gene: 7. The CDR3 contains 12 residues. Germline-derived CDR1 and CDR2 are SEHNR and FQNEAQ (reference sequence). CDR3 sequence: CASSPEGARAFF. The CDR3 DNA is TGTGCCAGCAGCCCAGAGGGGGCTAGAGCTTTCTTT.

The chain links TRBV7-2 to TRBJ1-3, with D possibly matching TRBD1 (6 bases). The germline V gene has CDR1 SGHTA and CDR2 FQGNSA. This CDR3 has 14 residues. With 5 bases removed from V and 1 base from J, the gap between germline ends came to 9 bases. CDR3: CASSRTGSGNTIYF. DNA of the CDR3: TGTGCCAGCAGCCGCACAGGGTCTGGAAACACCATATATTTT.